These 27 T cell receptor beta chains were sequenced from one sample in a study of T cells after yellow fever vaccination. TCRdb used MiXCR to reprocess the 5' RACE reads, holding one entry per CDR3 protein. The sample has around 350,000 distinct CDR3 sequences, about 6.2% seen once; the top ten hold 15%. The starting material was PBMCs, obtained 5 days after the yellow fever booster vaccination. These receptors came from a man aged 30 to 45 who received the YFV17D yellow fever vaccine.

CDR3 bases: TGTGCCAGCAGGACTAGCGGGAGTTGGACCGGGGAGCTGTTTTTT. Translating gives CASRTSGSWTGELFF. This chain connects TRBV5-6 to TRBJ2-2; 12 bases match TRBD2. V dropped 5 bases and J dropped 5; count of bases not matched to a gene: 4. Germline CDR1 is SGHDT and CDR2 is YYEEEE. This CDR3 contains 15 residues.

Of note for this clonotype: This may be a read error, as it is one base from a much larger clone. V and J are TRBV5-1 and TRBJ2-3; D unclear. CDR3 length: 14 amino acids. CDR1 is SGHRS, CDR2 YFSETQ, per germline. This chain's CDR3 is CASGLLFYTDTQYF. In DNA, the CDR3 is TGCGCCAGCGGCTTGCTGTTTTACACAGATACGCAGTATTTT. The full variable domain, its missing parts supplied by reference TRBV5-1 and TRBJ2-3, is KAGVTQTPRYLIKTRGQQVTLSCSPISGHRSVSWYQQTPGQGLQFLFEYFSETQRNKGNFPGRFSGRQFSNSRSEMNVSTLELGDSALYLCASGLLFYTDTQYFGPGTRLTVL.

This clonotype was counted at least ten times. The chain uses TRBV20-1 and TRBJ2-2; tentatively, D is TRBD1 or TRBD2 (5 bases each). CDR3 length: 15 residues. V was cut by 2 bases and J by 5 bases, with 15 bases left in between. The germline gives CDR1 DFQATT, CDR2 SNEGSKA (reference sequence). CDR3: CSARPPGPSTGELFF. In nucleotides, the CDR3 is TGCAGTGCTAGACCACCGGGACCCTCGACCGGGGAGCTGTTTTTT.

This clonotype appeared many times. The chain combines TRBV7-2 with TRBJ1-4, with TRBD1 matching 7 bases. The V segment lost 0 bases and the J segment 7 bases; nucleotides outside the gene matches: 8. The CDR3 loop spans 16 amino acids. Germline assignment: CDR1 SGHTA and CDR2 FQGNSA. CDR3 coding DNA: TGTGCCAGCAGCTTAGCGCGGGGACAGTCCACTGAAAAACTGTTTTTT. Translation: CASSLARGQSTEKLFF.

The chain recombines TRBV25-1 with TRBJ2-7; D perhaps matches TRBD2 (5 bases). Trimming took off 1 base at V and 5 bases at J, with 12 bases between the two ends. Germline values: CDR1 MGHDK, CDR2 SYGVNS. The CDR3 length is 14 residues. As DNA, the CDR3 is TGTGCCAGCAGTGAATGGGAAGGAGGAGACGAGCAGTACTTC. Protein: CASSEWEGGDEQYF.

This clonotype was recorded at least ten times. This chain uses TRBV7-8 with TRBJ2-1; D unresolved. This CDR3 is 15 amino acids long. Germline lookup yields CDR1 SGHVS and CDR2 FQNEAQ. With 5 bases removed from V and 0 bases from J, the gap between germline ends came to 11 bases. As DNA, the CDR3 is TGTGCCAGCAGCCTTGATCTCCCCTCCTACAATGAGCAGTTCTTC. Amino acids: CASSLDLPSYNEQFF.

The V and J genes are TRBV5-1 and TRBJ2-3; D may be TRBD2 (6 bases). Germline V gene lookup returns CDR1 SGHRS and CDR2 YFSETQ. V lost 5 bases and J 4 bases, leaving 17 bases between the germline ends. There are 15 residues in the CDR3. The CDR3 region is CASSQRTTRADTQYF. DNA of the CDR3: TGCGCCAGCAGTCAGAGGACTACCAGGGCAGATACGCAGTATTTT. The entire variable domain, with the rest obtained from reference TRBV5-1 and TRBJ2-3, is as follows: KAGVTQTPRYLIKTRGQQVTLSCSPISGHRSVSWYQQTPGQGLQFLFEYFSETQRNKGNFPGRFSGRQFSNSRSEMNVSTLELGDSALYLCASSQRTTRADTQYFGPGTRLTVL.

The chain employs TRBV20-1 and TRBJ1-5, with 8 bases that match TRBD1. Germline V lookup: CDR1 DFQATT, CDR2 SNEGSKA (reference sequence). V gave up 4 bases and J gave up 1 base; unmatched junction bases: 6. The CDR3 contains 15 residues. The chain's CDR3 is CSATGQDASNQPQHF. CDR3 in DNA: TGCAGTGCTACGGGACAGGACGCGAGCAATCAGCCCCAGCATTTT.

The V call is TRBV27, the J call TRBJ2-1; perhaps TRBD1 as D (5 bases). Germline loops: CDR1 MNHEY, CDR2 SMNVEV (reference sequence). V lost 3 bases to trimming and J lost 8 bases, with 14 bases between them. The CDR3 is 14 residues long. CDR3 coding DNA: TGTGCCAGCAGTTTCGCAGGGATTCAACATGAGCAGTTCTTC. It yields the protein CASSFAGIQHEQFF.

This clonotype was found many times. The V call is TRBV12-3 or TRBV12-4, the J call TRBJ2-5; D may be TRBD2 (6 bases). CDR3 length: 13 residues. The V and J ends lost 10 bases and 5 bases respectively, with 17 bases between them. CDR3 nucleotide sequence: TGTGCCACCCGGGCGGGGAATGGGGAGACCCAGTACTTC. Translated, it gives CATRAGNGETQYF.

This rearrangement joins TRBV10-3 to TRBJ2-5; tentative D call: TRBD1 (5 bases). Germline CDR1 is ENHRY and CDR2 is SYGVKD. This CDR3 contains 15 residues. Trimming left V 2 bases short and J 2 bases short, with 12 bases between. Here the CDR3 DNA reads TGTGCCATCAGTGAGGGAAGGGGTGGTCAAGAGACCCAGTACTTC. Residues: CAISEGRGGQETQYF.

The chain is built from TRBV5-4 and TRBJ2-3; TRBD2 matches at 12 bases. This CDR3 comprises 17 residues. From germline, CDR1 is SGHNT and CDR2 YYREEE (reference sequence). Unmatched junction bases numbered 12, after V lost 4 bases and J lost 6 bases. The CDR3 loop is CASSPTLAGGGSDTQYF. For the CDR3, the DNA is TGTGCCAGCAGCCCTACACTAGCGGGAGGCGGCTCCGATACGCAGTATTTT. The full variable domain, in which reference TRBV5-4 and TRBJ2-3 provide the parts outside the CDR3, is ETGVTQSPTHLIKTRGQQVTLRCSSQSGHNTVSWYQQALGQGPQFIFQYYREEENGRGNFPPRFSGLQFPNYSSELNVNALELDDSALYLCASSPTLAGGGSDTQYFGPGTRLTVL.

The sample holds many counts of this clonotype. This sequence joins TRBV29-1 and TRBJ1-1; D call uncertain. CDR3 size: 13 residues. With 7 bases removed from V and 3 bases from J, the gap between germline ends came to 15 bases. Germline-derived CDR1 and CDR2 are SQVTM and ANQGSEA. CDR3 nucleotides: TGCAGCGGGCTCCCCATCAAGGACACTGAAGCTTTCTTT. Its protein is CSGLPIKDTEAFF.

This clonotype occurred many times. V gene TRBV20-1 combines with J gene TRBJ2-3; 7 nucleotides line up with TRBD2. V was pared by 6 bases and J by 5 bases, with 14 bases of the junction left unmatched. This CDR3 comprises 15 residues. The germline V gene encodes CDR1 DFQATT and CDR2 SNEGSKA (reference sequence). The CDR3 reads CSASWVAGVEDTQYF. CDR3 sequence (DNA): TGCAGTGCCAGCTGGGTGGCGGGAGTGGAAGATACGCAGTATTTT.

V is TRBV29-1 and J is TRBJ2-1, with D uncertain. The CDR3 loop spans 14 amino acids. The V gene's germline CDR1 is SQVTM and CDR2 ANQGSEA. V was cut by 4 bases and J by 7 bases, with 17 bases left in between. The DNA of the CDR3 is TGCAGCGTTGGGGGTAGGGCGGATTTAAATGAGCAGTTCTTC. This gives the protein CSVGGRADLNEQFF.

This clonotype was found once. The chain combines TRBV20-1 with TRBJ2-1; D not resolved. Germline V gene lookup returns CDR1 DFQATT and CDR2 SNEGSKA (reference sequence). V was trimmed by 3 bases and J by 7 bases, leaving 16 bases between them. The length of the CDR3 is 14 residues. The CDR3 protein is CSASRPPGGNEQFF. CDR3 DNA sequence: TGCAGTGCTAGTAGGCCCCCAGGTGGGAATGAGCAGTTCTTC.

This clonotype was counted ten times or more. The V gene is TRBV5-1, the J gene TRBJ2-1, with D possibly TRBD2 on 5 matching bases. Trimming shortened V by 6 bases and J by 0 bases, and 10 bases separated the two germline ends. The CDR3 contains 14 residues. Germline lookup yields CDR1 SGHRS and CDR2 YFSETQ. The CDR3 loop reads CASTVGSSYNEQFF. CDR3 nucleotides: TGCGCCAGCACGGTGGGGAGCTCCTACAATGAGCAGTTCTTC.

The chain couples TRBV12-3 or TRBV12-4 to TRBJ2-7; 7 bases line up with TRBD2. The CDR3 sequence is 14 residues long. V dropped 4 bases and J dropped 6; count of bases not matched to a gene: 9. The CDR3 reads CASSSGTKLGEQYF. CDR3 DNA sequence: TGTGCCAGCAGTTCCGGGACTAAGCTTGGCGAGCAGTACTTC.

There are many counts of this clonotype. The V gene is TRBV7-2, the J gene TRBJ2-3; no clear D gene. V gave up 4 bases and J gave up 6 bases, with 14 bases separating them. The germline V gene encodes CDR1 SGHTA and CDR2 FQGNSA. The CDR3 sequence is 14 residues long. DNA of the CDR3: TGTGCCAGCAGCTCTGGAGAAAGCAGGGATACGCAGTATTTT. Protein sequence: CASSSGESRDTQYF.

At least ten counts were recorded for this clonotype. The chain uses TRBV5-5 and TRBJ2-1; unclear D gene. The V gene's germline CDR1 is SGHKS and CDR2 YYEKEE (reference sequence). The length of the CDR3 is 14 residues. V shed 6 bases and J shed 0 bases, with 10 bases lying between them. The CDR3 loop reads CASTGDDSYNEQFF. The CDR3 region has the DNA TGTGCCAGCACCGGAGACGACTCCTACAATGAGCAGTTCTTC.

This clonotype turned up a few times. The CDR3 region is CASSRPRSVPWEQYF. CDR3 coding DNA: TGTGCCAGCAGCCGTCCCAGGTCGGTCCCTTGGGAGCAGTACTTC. J is TRBJ2-7 and V is TRBV7-8; D is unresolved. Trimming stripped 5 bases from V and 7 bases from J, with 21 bases between. CDR1 is SGHVS and CDR2 is FQNEAQ in the germline V gene. CDR3 length: 15 amino acids.

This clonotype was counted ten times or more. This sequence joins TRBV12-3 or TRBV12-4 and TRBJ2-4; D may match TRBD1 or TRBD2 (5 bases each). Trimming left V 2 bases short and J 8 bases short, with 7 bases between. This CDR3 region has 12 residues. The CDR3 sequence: CASSLRGDIQYF. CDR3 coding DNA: TGTGCCAGCAGTTTAAGAGGGGACATTCAGTACTTC.

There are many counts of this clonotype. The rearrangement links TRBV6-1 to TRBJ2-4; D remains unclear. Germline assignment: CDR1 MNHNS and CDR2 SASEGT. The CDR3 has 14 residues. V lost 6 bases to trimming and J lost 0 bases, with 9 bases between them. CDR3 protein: CASRGALAKNIQYF. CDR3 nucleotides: TGTGCCAGCAGAGGTGCTTTAGCCAAAAACATTCAGTACTTC.

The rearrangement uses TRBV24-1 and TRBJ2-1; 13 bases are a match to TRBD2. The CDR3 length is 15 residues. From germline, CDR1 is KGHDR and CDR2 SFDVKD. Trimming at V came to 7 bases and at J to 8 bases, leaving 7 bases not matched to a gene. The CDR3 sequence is CATRTGTSGNDEQFF. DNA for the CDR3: TGTGCCACCAGAACCGGGACTAGCGGGAATGATGAGCAGTTCTTC.

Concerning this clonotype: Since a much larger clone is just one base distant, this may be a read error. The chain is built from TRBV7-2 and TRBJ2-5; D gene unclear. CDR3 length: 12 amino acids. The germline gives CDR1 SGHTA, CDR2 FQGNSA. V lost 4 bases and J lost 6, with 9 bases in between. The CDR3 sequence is CASSSLMKTQYF. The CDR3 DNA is TGTGCCAGCAGCTCCCTCATGAAGACCCAGTACTTC.

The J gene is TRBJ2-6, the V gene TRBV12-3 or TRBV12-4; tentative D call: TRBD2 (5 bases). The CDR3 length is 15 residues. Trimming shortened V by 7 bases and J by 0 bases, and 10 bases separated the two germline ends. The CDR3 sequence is CASNSANSGANVLTF. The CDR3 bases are TGTGCCAGCAATAGCGCAAACTCTGGGGCCAACGTCCTGACTTTC.

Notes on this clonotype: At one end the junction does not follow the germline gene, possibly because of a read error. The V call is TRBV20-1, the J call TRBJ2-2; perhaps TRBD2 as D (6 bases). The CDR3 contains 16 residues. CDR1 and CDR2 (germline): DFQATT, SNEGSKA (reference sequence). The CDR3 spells CCASTGTSLSSGELFF. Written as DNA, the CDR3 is TGCTGTGCTAGTACCGGGACTTCCCTTTCCTCGGGGGAGCTGTTTTTT.